The 30 T cell receptor beta chains reported below all come from one sample, sequenced in a study of blood T cell repertoires in COVID-19. Sequencing used immunoSEQ multiplex PCR; TCRdb keeps in-frame clones, though not all of them. The sample lists approximately 110,000 clones, just under 90% occurring once. Sequencing used peripheral blood. These receptors all come from a human donor in a cohort sampled during active COVID-19.

The V gene is TRBV7-9, the J gene TRBJ1-1; no firm D call. The CDR3 is 11 residues long. The V end was cut by 5 bases, the J end by 5 bases, with 6 bases between. Germline V gene sequence: CDR1 SEHNR, CDR2 FQNEAQ (reference sequence). The DNA of the CDR3 is TGTGCCAGCAGCCCCCTGACTGAAGCTTTCTTT. This codes for CASSPLTEAFF.

In nucleotides, the CDR3 is TGCGCCAGCCAGCGGGCCCAGGGTTCCTACGAGCAGTACTTC. Translating it yields CASQRAQGSYEQYF. This sequence joins TRBV5-1 and TRBJ2-7, with D perhaps matching TRBD2 (6 bases). The germline V gene encodes CDR1 SGHRS and CDR2 YFSETQ. V was trimmed by 7 bases and J by 1 base, leaving 15 bases between them. CDR3 length: 14 residues.

The J gene is TRBJ1-4, the V gene TRBV25-1; possible D gene TRBD1, 6 bases. CDR3 length equals 15 residues. Deletions cut 1 base from V and 5 bases from J, with 11 bases between. The germline V gene has CDR1 MGHDK and CDR2 SYGVNS. CDR3 coding DNA: TGTGCCAGCAGTGAATCCGGACAGTGGAATGAAAAACTGTTTTTT. Residues: CASSESGQWNEKLFF.

The chain is built from TRBV19 and TRBJ2-7; tentative D call: TRBD2 (5 bases). The CDR3 contains 13 residues. Germline values: CDR1 LNHDA, CDR2 SQIVND (reference sequence). Trimming stripped 4 bases from V and 1 base from J, with 8 bases between. CDR3 DNA sequence: TGTGCCAGTAGTAGGACTGGGTCCTACGAGCAGTACTTC. Translation: CASSRTGSYEQYF.

The chain has TRBV11-3 and TRBJ1-4, with 7 bases matching TRBD1. Per germline, CDR1 SGHNT and CDR2 YENEEA. V gave up 5 bases and J gave up 4 bases; unmatched junction bases: 10. This CDR3 contains 16 residues. The CDR3 DNA reads as TGTGCCAGCAGCATTCAGACAGGGCATGGTAATGAAAAACTGTTTTTT. The encoded protein is CASSIQTGHGNEKLFF.

This chain joins TRBV7-9 and TRBJ1-5; D ambiguous. The V gene's germline CDR1 is SEHNR and CDR2 FQNEAQ (reference sequence). Trimming took 5 bases from V and 0 from J, leaving 2 bases between them. This CDR3 has 12 residues. The CDR3 bases are TGTGCCAGCAGCCATAGCAATCAGCCCCAGCATTTT. Its translation is CASSHSNQPQHF. Full variable domain (remainder filled in from reference TRBV7-9 and TRBJ1-5): DTGVSQNPRHKITKRGQNVTFRCDPISEHNRLYWYRQTLGQGPEFLTYFQNEAQLEKSRLLSDRFSAERPKGSFSTLEIQRTEQGDSAMYLCASSHSNQPQHFGDGTRLSIL.

The CDR3 nucleotides read TGTGCCACCAGTGATAAGGGGTTCCCCTACGAGCAGTACTTC. It specifies CATSDKGFPYEQYF. J is TRBJ2-7 and V is TRBV24-1; a weak D match, TRBD1 (5 bases). Germline CDR1 and CDR2: KGHDR and SFDVKD. V lost 3 bases to trimming and J lost 2 bases, with 10 bases between them. The CDR3 spans 14 residues.

The V and J genes are TRBV19 and TRBJ2-7, with TRBD2 matching 12 bases. V dropped 6 bases and J dropped 6; count of bases not matched to a gene: 6. Germline V CDR1 and CDR2: LNHDA, SQIVND (reference sequence). The CDR3 totals 14 residues. CDR3: CASRTSGGSREQYF. The CDR3 region has the DNA TGTGCCAGTAGAACTAGCGGGGGGTCGCGCGAGCAGTACTTC.

The chain links TRBV7-2 to TRBJ2-7, with TRBD1 matching 8 bases. From germline, CDR1 is SGHTA and CDR2 FQGNSA. This CDR3 region has 15 residues. The ends lost 5 bases at V and 2 bases at J; junction bases unmatched: 8. The CDR3 protein is CASSLAATGAYEQYF. The DNA of the CDR3 is TGTGCCAGCAGCCTGGCGGCGACAGGGGCCTACGAGCAGTACTTC.

The chain has TRBV5-1 and TRBJ1-1; a possible D gene is TRBD1 (5 bases). V was clipped by 0 bases and J by 12 bases, with 9 bases between them. This CDR3 spans 11 amino acids. Per germline, CDR1 SGHRS and CDR2 YFSETQ. The CDR3: CASSLGQGTFF. In DNA, the CDR3 is TGCGCCAGCAGCTTGGGCCAGGGCACTTTCTTT. The variable domain in full, completed from reference TRBV5-1 and TRBJ1-1, reads KAGVTQTPRYLIKTRGQQVTLSCSPISGHRSVSWYQQTPGQGLQFLFEYFSETQRNKGNFPGRFSGRQFSNSRSEMNVSTLELGDSALYLCASSLGQGTFFGQGTRLTVV.

J is TRBJ1-1 and V is TRBV7-3; D gene unclear. Germline values: CDR1 SGHTA, CDR2 FQGTGA. V was trimmed by 4 bases and J by 2 bases, leaving 8 bases between them. This CDR3 is 13 amino acids long. This CDR3 is CASSSKRNTEAFF. The CDR3 region has the DNA TGTGCCAGCAGCTCCAAGAGAAACACTGAAGCTTTCTTT.

The chain couples TRBV2 to TRBJ1-2; no clear D gene. Between the trimmed V and J ends, which lost 6 bases and 4 bases, there was a span of 18 bases. The germline V gene has CDR1 SNHLY and CDR2 FYNNEI. The CDR3 is made up of 15 amino acids. The CDR3 DNA reads TGTGCCAGCAGCCCCGACGCACCCTCTAGCTATGGCTACACCTTC. As protein: CASSPDAPSSYGYTF.

This clone was counted a single time. An end of the junction differs from the germline gene, which may be a read error. The chain is built from TRBV3-1 (or the pseudogene TRBV3-2) and TRBJ1-2, with D perhaps TRBD1 (6 bases). The CDR3 loop spans 11 amino acids. The germline CDR1 and CDR2 sequences are LGHDT and YNNKEL (reference sequence). CDR3 loop: CASSQGGHTAF. The CDR3 nucleotides read TGTGCCAGCAGCCAAGGGGGACACACGGCCTTC.

This clone appeared a single time. The gene calls are TRBV3-1 (or the pseudogene TRBV3-2) and TRBJ1-4; a weak D match, TRBD1 (5 bases). The CDR3 totals 16 residues. Deletions cut 4 bases from V and 4 bases from J, with 16 bases between. Germline lookup yields CDR1 LGHDT and CDR2 YNNKEL (reference sequence). The CDR3 sequence is CASSLASGRGNEKLFF. The DNA of the CDR3 is TGTGCCAGCAGCCTGGCGTCGGGGCGGGGTAATGAAAAACTGTTTTTT.

V and J are TRBV19 and TRBJ1-1; tentatively, D is TRBD1 (6 bases). Trimming shortened V by 3 bases and J by 1 base, and 9 bases separated the two germline ends. CDR1 and CDR2 from the germline V gene are LNHDA and SQIVND (reference sequence). The CDR3 totals 14 residues. CDR3 amino acids: CASSIGTPNTEAFF. DNA of the CDR3: TGTGCCAGTAGTATCGGGACACCGAACACTGAAGCTTTCTTT.

The rearrangement joins TRBV10-3 to TRBJ1-1; 7 bases align to TRBD1. The germline CDR1 and CDR2 sequences are ENHRY and SYGVKD. The length of the CDR3 is 15 residues. Losses at the gene ends were 3 bases for V and 5 bases for J; bases not matched to a gene: 9. The CDR3 is CAISESSQGQTEAFF. The DNA of the CDR3 is TGTGCCATCAGTGAATCGTCGCAGGGACAGACTGAAGCTTTCTTT.

This clone appeared a single time. This chain uses TRBV6-1 with TRBJ2-3; 9 nucleotides align to TRBD2. The CDR3 runs to 14 residues. The trim removed 3 bases at V and 8 bases at J, leaving 6 bases unmatched. CDR1 and CDR2 from the germline V gene are MNHNS and SASEGT. The CDR3 coding sequence is TGTGCCAGCAGTGATAGCGGGAGTCCCGGTACGCAGTATTTT. Protein: CASSDSGSPGTQYF.

This clone was observed a few times. The junction and the germline gene differ at one end; a read error may be behind it. The chain employs TRBV11-2 and TRBJ2-7; 9 nucleotides match TRBD1. Germline loops: CDR1 SGHAT, CDR2 FQNNGV. The CDR3 is made up of 11 amino acids. The CDR3 reads CASSSYRGRNF. The CDR3 DNA follows: TGTGCCAGCAGCTCCTACAGGGGGCGGAACTTC.

The V and J genes are TRBV27 and TRBJ2-5; 8 bases match TRBD2. CDR1 and CDR2 (germline): MNHEY, SMNVEV (reference sequence). Trimming removed 2 bases from V and 5 bases from J; junction bases left unmatched: 7. The CDR3 loop spans 15 amino acids. The DNA for the CDR3 is TGTGCCAGCAGTTTAGGCGGGGGGTCGGGGGAGACCCAGTACTTC. This encodes CASSLGGGSGETQYF.

This chain joins TRBV2 and TRBJ2-2; no reliable D call. V was clipped by 4 bases and J by 6 bases, with 9 bases between them. This CDR3 contains 13 residues. The germline CDR1 and CDR2 sequences are SNHLY and FYNNEI. The chain's CDR3 is CASSGDLAGELFF. CDR3 in DNA: TGTGCCAGCAGTGGCGACTTAGCCGGGGAGCTGTTTTTT.

The gene calls are TRBV19 and TRBJ1-1; 7 nucleotides agree with TRBD1. CDR1 LNHDA and CDR2 SQIVND come from the germline V gene (reference sequence). V was pared by 7 bases and J by 0 bases, with 8 bases of the junction left unmatched. The CDR3 is made up of 15 amino acids. The CDR3 region is CASTRTGTMNTEAFF. The CDR3 bases are TGTGCCAGTACTAGGACAGGTACTATGAACACTGAAGCTTTCTTT.

In its sample, this clone was seen a few times. An end of the junction differs from the germline gene, which may be a read error. The rearrangement links TRBV7-7 to TRBJ2-5; 13 nucleotides line up with TRBD2. This CDR3 comprises 19 residues. Per the germline V gene, CDR1 is SSHAT and CDR2 is FNYEAQ (reference sequence). CDR3 coding DNA: TGTGCTAGCAGCTTATCGATCACTAGCGGGGGGGCGAGGCAAGAGACCCAGTACTTC. This codes for CASSLSITSGGARQETQYF.

The chain links TRBV2 to TRBJ2-3; weak D call: TRBD1 (5 bases). V shed 1 base and J shed 2 bases, with 10 bases lying between them. Germline V gives CDR1 SNHLY, CDR2 FYNNEI. The CDR3 runs to 15 residues. The CDR3 nucleotides read TGTGCCAGCAGTGAAGGCAGGGTACCCACAGATACGCAGTATTTT. It translates to CASSEGRVPTDTQYF.

The chain links TRBV9 to TRBJ2-5, with D perhaps TRBD2 (6 bases). Germline V gives CDR1 SGDLS, CDR2 YYNGEE. The CDR3 has 15 amino acids. V lost 4 bases and J 1 base, leaving 14 bases between the germline ends. The CDR3: CASSPRIAAQETQYF. DNA for the CDR3: TGTGCCAGCAGCCCCCGGATAGCGGCCCAAGAGACCCAGTACTTC.

This clone was recorded once. The chain links TRBV6-5 to TRBJ1-1, with 12 bases identical to TRBD1. With V trimmed by 6 bases and J by 7 bases, 6 bases remained unmatched. CDR1 and CDR2 from the germline V gene are MNHEY and SVGAGI. This CDR3 spans 14 amino acids. The CDR3 region has the DNA TGTGCCAGCAGCCGGGGACAGGGGGCCAATGAAGCTTTCTTT. It specifies CASSRGQGANEAFF.

This sequence joins TRBV7-9 and TRBJ1-6, with 9 bases lining up with TRBD1. The germline gives CDR1 SEHNR, CDR2 FQNEAQ (reference sequence). The CDR3 is made up of 14 amino acids. The V gene end was trimmed by 5 bases and the J gene end by 9 bases; junction bases not matched to a gene: 5. CDR3 bases: TGTGCCAGCAGCGACCGGGACAGGGCTTCACCCCTCCACTTT. Protein: CASSDRDRASPLHF.

The chain recombines TRBV2 with TRBJ2-2; 10 bases fit TRBD2. This CDR3 comprises 16 residues. Per germline, CDR1 SNHLY and CDR2 FYNNEI. Trimming took 6 bases from V and 7 from J; bases not matched to a gene: 11. CDR3 sequence: CASRKGLAGAIGELFF. CDR3 bases: TGTGCCAGCAGGAAAGGGCTAGCGGGAGCGATCGGGGAGCTGTTTTTT. Complete variable domain (other parts from reference TRBV2 and TRBJ2-2): EPEVTQTPSHQVTQMGQEVILRCVPISNHLYFYWYRQILGQKVEFLVSFYNNEISEKSEIFDDQFSVERPDGSNFTLKIRSTKLEDSAMYFCASRKGLAGAIGELFFGEGSRLTVL.

V is TRBV19 and J is TRBJ2-2, with TRBD2 as a possible D gene (6 bases). CDR3 size: 17 residues. Germline V gives CDR1 LNHDA, CDR2 SQIVND (reference sequence). Trimming took 3 bases from V and 4 from J, leaving 18 bases between them. The chain's CDR3 is CASSIAWRGLFTGELFF. In DNA form, the CDR3 reads TGTGCCAGTAGTATCGCATGGAGAGGACTATTCACCGGGGAGCTGTTTTTT. Using reference TRBV19 and TRBJ2-2 for the parts outside the CDR3, the full variable domain is DGGITQSPKYLFRKEGQNVTLSCEQNLNHDAMYWYRQDPGQGLRLIYYSQIVNDFQKGDIAEGYSVSREKKESFPLTVTSAQKNPTAFYLCASSIAWRGLFTGELFFGEGSRLTVL.

The chain has TRBV18 and TRBJ1-6; D is undetermined. From germline, CDR1 is KGHSH and CDR2 LQKENI. V lost 6 bases and J lost 7, with 13 bases in between. This CDR3 is built from 14 residues. CDR3 bases: TGTGCCAGCTCGTATGGACTCGAGAATTCACCCCTCCACTTT. As protein: CASSYGLENSPLHF.

The chain links TRBV28 to TRBJ2-7; 11 nucleotides match TRBD2. With 8 bases clipped from V and 3 bases from J, the junction kept 6 bases outside the gene matches. Germline CDR1 and CDR2: MDHEN and SYDVKM. This CDR3 has 14 residues. The CDR3 DNA reads TGTGCCAGCGCCGGACTAGCGGGTTTCTACGAGCAGTACTTC. It yields the protein CASAGLAGFYEQYF. The complete variable domain, with remaining parts taken from reference TRBV28 and TRBJ2-7, reads DVKVTQSSRYLVKRTGEKVFLECVQDMDHENMFWYRQDPGLGLRLIYFSYDVKMKEKGDIPEGYSVSREKKERFSLILESASTNQTSMYLCASAGLAGFYEQYFGPGTRLTVT.